This entry lists 2 T cell receptor beta chains sequenced from one sample in a study of T cell clones after liver transplantation. Sequencing used immunoSEQ multiplex PCR; TCRdb keeps in-frame clones, though not all of them. The sample yields more than 95,000 clones, more than 75% seen once. Sequenced here: CD4+ T cells from blood, sampled before liver transplant. Every receptor here comes from a human donor who received a liver transplant.

This chain uses TRBV2 with TRBJ1-2; possibly TRBD1 for D (5 bases). The CDR3 length is 13 residues. Germline CDR1 and CDR2: SNHLY and FYNNEI. The V and J ends lost 5 bases and 4 bases respectively, with 11 bases between them. The CDR3 is CASSRQSPYGYTF. The CDR3 DNA is TGTGCCAGCAGTCGACAGTCCCCCTATGGCTACACCTTC.

The chain combines TRBV2 with TRBJ2-7; no clear D gene. Trimming removed 7 bases from V and 6 bases from J, with 16 bases in between. This CDR3 comprises 13 residues. Germline V lookup: CDR1 SNHLY, CDR2 FYNNEI. In DNA, the CDR3 is TGTGCCAGCAAGGTAGGGCTCTCGGCCGAGCAGTACTTC. Amino acids: CASKVGLSAEQYF.